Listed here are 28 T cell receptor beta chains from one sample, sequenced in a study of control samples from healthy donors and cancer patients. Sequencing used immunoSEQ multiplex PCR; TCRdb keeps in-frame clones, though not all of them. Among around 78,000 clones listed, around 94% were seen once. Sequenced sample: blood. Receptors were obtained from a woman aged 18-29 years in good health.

CDR3 sequence (DNA): TGTGCCAGCAGCTTAGCTCCGGGTTTTGACTATGGCTACACCTTC. Protein: CASSLAPGFDYGYTF. The chain employs TRBV7-9 and TRBJ1-2, with D unresolved. Trimming stripped 0 bases from V and 3 bases from J, with 11 bases between. This CDR3 region has 15 residues. Germline values: CDR1 SEHNR, CDR2 FQNEAQ (reference sequence).

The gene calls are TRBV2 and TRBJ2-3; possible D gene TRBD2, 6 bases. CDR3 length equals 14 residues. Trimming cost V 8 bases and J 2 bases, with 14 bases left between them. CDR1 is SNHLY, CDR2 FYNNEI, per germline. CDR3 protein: CASWLAITTDTQYF. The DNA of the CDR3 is TGTGCCAGCTGGCTAGCGATAACCACAGATACGCAGTATTTT.

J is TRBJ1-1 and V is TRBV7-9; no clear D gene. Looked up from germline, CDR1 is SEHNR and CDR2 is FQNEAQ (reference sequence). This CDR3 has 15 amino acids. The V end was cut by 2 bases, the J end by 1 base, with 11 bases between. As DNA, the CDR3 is TGTGCCAGCAGCTTATCGTCGGGTTCGAACACTGAAGCTTTCTTT. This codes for CASSLSSGSNTEAFF.

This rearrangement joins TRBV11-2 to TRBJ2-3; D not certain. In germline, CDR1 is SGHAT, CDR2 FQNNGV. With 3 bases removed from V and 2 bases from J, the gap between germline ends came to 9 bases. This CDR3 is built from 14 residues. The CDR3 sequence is CASSFPGATDTQYF. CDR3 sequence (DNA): TGTGCCAGCAGCTTTCCGGGTGCCACAGATACGCAGTATTTT.

CDR3 sequence (DNA): TGTGCCAGCAGTTCTAACGTGCCGTTAAGCTACACCTTC. Residues: CASSSNVPLSYTF. The chain has TRBV6-5 and TRBJ1-2; D is unclear. The CDR3 length is 13 residues. Trimming removed 4 bases from V and 9 bases from J, with 15 bases in between. Germline values: CDR1 MNHEY, CDR2 SVGAGI.

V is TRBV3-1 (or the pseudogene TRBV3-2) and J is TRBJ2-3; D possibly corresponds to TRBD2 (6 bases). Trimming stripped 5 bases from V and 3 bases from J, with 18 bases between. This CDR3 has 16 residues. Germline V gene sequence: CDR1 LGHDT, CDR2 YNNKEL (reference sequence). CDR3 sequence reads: CASSYRAQRVTDTQYF. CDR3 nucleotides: TGTGCCAGCAGCTATAGGGCCCAGCGGGTAACAGATACGCAGTATTTT.

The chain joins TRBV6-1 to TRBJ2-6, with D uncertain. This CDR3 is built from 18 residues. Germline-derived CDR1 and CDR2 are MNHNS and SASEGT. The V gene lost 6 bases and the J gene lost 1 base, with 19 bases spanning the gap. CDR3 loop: CASSERAVRQSGANVLTF. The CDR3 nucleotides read TGTGCCAGCAGCGAAAGGGCAGTAAGACAATCTGGGGCCAACGTCCTGACTTTC.

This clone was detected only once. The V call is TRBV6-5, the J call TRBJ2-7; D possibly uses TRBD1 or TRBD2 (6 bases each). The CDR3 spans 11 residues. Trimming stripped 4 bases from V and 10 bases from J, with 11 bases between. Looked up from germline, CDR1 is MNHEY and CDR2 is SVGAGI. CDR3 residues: CASSSPGGQYF. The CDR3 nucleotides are TGTGCCAGCAGTTCCCCCGGGGGCCAGTACTTC.

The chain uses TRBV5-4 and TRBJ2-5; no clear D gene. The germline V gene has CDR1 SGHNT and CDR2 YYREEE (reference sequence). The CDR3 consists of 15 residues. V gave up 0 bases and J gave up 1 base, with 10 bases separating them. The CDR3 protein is CASSLGRATQETQYF. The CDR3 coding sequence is TGTGCCAGCAGCTTGGGACGGGCCACCCAAGAGACCCAGTACTTC.

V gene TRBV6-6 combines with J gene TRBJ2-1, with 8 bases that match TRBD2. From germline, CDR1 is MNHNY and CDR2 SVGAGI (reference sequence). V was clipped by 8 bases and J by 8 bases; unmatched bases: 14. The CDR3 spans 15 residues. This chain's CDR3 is CASRGGVARFDEQFF. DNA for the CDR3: TGTGCCAGCCGGGGGGGAGTAGCCCGTTTTGATGAGCAGTTCTTC.

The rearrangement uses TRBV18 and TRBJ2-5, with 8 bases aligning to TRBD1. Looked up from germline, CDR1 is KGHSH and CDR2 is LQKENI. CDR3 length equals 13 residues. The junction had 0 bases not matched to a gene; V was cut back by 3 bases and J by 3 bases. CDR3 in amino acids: CASSPTGEETQYF. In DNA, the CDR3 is TGTGCCAGCTCACCGACAGGGGAAGAGACCCAGTACTTC.

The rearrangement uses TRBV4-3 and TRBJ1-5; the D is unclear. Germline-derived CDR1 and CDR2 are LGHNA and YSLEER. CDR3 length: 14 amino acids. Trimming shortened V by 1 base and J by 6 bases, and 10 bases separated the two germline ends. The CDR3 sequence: CASSQVVFGQPQHF. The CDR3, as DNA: TGCGCCAGCAGCCAAGTAGTTTTTGGTCAGCCCCAGCATTTT.

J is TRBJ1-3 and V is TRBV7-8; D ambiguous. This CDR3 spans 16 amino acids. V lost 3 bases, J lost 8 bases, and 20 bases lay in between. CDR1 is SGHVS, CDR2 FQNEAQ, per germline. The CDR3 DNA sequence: TGTGCCAGCAGCTTGGACCGTTTTTTCGAGCGGGACACCATATATTTT. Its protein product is CASSLDRFFERDTIYF.

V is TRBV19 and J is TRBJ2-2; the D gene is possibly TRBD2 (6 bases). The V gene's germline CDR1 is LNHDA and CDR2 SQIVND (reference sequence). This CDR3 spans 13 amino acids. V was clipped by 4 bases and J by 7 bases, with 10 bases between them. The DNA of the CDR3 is TGTGCCAGTAGTACCCGGGGGTTCGGGGAGCTGTTTTTT. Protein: CASSTRGFGELFF.

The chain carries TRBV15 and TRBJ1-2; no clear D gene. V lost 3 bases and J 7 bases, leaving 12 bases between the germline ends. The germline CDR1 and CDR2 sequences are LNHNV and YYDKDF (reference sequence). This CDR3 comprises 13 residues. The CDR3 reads CATSSGPWSGYTF. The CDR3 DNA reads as TGTGCCACCAGCAGCGGGCCCTGGAGTGGCTACACCTTC.

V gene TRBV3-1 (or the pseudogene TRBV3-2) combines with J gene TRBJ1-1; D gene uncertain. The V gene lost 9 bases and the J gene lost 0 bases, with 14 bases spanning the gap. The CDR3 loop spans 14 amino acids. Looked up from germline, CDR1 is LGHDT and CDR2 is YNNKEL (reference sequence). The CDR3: CARPKVRLNTEAFF. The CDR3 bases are TGTGCCAGGCCAAAGGTCAGGCTGAACACTGAAGCTTTCTTT.

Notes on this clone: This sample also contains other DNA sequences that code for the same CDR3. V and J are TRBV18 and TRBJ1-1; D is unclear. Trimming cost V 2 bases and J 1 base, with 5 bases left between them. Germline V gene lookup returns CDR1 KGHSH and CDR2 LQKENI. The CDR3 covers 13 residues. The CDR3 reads CASSPSQNTEAFF. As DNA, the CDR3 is TGTGCCAGCTCACCATCGCAGAACACTGAAGCTTTCTTT.

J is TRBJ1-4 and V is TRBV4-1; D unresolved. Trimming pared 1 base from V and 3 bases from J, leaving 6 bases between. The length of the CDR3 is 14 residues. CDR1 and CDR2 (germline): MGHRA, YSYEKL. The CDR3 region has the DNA TGCGCCAGCAGCCAAGTCAGATCTAATGAAAAACTGTTTTTT. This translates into CASSQVRSNEKLFF.

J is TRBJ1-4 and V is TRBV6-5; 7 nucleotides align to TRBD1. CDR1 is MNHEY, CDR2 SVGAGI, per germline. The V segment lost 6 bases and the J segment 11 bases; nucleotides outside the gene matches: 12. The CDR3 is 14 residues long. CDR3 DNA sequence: TGTGCCAGCAGCCGGGGACAGCCGTCGGGGAAACTGTTTTTT. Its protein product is CASSRGQPSGKLFF.

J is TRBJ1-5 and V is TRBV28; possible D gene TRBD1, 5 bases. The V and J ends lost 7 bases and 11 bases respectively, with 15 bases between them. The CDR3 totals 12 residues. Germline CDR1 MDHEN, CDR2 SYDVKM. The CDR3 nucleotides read TGTGCCAGCAACCGGGGCCAACAAACCCAGCATTTT. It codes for CASNRGQQTQHF. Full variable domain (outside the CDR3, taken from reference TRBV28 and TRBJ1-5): DVKVTQSSRYLVKRTGEKVFLECVQDMDHENMFWYRQDPGLGLRLIYFSYDVKMKEKGDIPEGYSVSREKKERFSLILESASTNQTSMYLCASNRGQQTQHFGDGTRLSIL.

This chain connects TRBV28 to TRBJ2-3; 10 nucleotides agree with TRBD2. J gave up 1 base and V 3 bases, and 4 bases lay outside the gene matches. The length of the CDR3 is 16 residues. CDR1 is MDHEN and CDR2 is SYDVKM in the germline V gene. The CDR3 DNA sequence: TGTGCCAGCAGTTTGCCTACTAGCGGGGGCACAGATACGCAGTATTTT. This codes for CASSLPTSGGTDTQYF.

CDR3: CASSQDTSDRSYEQYF. DNA for the CDR3: TGTGCCAGCAGCCAAGATACTAGCGATCGCTCCTACGAGCAGTACTTC. The chain joins TRBV14 to TRBJ2-7; the match to TRBD2 covers 7 bases. V was pared by 0 bases and J by 0 bases, with 5 bases of the junction left unmatched. Germline CDR1 SGHDN, CDR2 FVKESK. This CDR3 region has 16 residues. Drawing the rest from reference TRBV14 and TRBJ2-7, the complete variable domain is EAGVTQFPSHSVIEKGQTVTLRCDPISGHDNLYWYRRVMGKEIKFLLHFVKESKQDESGMPNNRFLAERTGGTYSTLKVQPAELEDSGVYFCASSQDTSDRSYEQYFGPGTRLTVT.

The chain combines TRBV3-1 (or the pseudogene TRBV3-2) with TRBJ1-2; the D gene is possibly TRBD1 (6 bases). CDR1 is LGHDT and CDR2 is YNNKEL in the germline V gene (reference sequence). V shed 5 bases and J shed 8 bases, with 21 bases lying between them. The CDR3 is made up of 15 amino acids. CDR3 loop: CASSAKGGRVQGYTF. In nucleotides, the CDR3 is TGTGCCAGCAGCGCTAAAGGGGGAAGGGTGCAGGGCTACACCTTC.

Here the CDR3 DNA reads TGTGCCAGCAGCCAATACGGGAACACTGAAGCTTTCTTT. Its translation is CASSQYGNTEAFF. This rearrangement joins TRBV7-2 to TRBJ1-1, with D hard to call. With 5 bases removed from V and 1 base from J, the gap between germline ends came to 8 bases. This CDR3 is 13 amino acids long. Germline CDR1 and CDR2: SGHTA and FQGNSA.

The CDR3 reads CASSLNNPGNTIYF. CDR3 sequence (DNA): TGTGCCAGCAGTTTAAACAATCCTGGAAACACCATATATTTT. V is TRBV28 and J is TRBJ1-3; D not certain. The V and J ends lost 2 bases and 2 bases respectively, with 7 bases between them. The CDR3 length is 14 residues. Per the germline V gene, CDR1 is MDHEN and CDR2 is SYDVKM.

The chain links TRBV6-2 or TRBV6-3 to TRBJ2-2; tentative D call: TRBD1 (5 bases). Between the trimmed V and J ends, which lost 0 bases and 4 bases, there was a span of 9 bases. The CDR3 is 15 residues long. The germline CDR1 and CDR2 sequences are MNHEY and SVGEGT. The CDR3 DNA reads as TGTGCCAGCAGTTACTCCCACAGGTCCACCGGGGAGCTGTTTTTT. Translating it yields CASSYSHRSTGELFF.

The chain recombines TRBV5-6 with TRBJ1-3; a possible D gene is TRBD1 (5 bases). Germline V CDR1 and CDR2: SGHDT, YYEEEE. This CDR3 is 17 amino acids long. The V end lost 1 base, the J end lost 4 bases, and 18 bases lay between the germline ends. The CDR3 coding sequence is TGTGCCAGCAGCTTGTGGGGGAGGTATATGAAGGGAAACACCATATATTTT. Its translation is CASSLWGRYMKGNTIYF.

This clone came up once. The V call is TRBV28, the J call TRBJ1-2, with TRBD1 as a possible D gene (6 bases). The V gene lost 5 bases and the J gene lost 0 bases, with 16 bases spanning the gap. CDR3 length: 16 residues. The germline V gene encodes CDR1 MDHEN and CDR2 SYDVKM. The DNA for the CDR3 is TGTGCCAGCAGTAACCCAGGGGTCGGAGCTAACTATGGCTACACCTTC. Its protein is CASSNPGVGANYGYTF.